A single sample is the source of the 24 T cell receptor beta chains below, sequenced in a study of T-cell reconstitution after alpha-beta-depleted transplantation in children. Unique molecular identifiers featured in how the TCRbeta library was prepared. TCRdb re-called the PCR reads through MiXCR, storing one row per CDR3 protein. The table includes some 490,000 distinct CDR3 sequences, around 13% detected once. The source was PBMCs from the stem cell graft donor, collected from the stem cell graft. The origin of the receptors is a human donor who donated a stem cell graft to a child with combined immunodeficiency.

This clonotype was counted between two and nine times. CDR3 DNA sequence: TGCAGTGCCACCACAGGGGTCACAGATACGCAGTATTTT. It codes for CSATTGVTDTQYF. The chain joins TRBV20-1 to TRBJ2-3; 7 bases are a match to TRBD1. The CDR3 runs 13 residues. The trim removed 6 bases at V and 2 bases at J, leaving 5 bases unmatched. Germline V lookup: CDR1 DFQATT, CDR2 SNEGSKA (reference sequence).

CDR3 nucleotide sequence: TGTGCCAGCAGTTACGGGACAGGGATTCGGTTTGGCTACACCTTC. This sequence encodes CASSYGTGIRFGYTF. The J gene is TRBJ1-2, the V gene TRBV6-5; TRBD1 matches at 9 bases. Germline CDR1 and CDR2: MNHEY and SVGAGI. With V trimmed by 2 bases and J by 7 bases, 8 bases remained unmatched. CDR3 size: 15 residues.

The chain couples TRBV20-1 to TRBJ2-1; TRBD2 matches at 13 bases. The CDR3 contains 21 residues. CDR1 is DFQATT, CDR2 SNEGSKA, per germline (reference sequence). Trimming at V came to 2 bases and at J to 9 bases, leaving 25 bases not matched to a gene. For the CDR3, the DNA is TGCAGTGCTAGAATCCTCCTACAAACTAGCGGGAGGGCCGCATCCTTTCGTGAGCAGTTCTTC. This translates into CSARILLQTSGRAASFREQFF.

This clonotype was detected a few times. The rearrangement links TRBV20-1 to TRBJ2-3; possibly TRBD2 for D (5 bases). V lost 3 bases to trimming and J lost 7 bases, with 11 bases between them. The CDR3 is 12 amino acids. Germline CDR1 is DFQATT and CDR2 is SNEGSKA (reference sequence). This chain's CDR3 is CSARDQRYTQYF. The CDR3 coding sequence is TGCAGTGCTAGGGACCAGCGGTATACGCAGTATTTT.

This clonotype was observed many times. This rearrangement joins TRBV20-1 to TRBJ2-1, with 8 bases that match TRBD2. Per germline, CDR1 DFQATT and CDR2 SNEGSKA (reference sequence). This CDR3 comprises 15 residues. The V gene end was trimmed by 3 bases and the J gene end by 2 bases; junction bases not matched to a gene: 6. The CDR3 reads CSASFAGGPYNEQFF. In DNA, the CDR3 is TGCAGTGCTAGCTTCGCGGGAGGCCCCTACAATGAGCAGTTCTTC.

V is TRBV29-1 and J is TRBJ2-1, with 8 bases identical to TRBD1. Germline lookup yields CDR1 SQVTM and CDR2 ANQGSEA. V trimming: 3 bases; J trimming: 8 bases; junction bases outside the gene matches: 12. CDR3 length equals 15 residues. The CDR3 loop is CSVDGLDRENYEQFF. The CDR3 nucleotides read TGCAGCGTTGATGGACTGGACAGGGAGAACTATGAGCAGTTCTTC.

The table lists this clonotype with a few counts. The rearrangement joins TRBV19 to TRBJ1-1; TRBD1 matches at 8 bases. The V segment lost 5 bases and the J segment 1 base; nucleotides outside the gene matches: 9. Germline values: CDR1 LNHDA, CDR2 SQIVND (reference sequence). CDR3 length: 16 residues. The CDR3 loop reads CASSRATGGRNTEAFF. The DNA for the CDR3 is TGTGCCAGTAGTCGTGCAACAGGGGGGAGGAACACTGAAGCTTTCTTT.

In this sample, this clonotype turned up a few times. The chain has TRBV7-6 and TRBJ2-1; D is unresolved. Germline CDR1 is SGHVS and CDR2 is FNYEAQ. V dropped 1 base and J dropped 5 bases, with 9 bases sitting between them. The CDR3 loop spans 14 amino acids. The CDR3 sequence: CASSLGPSNNEQFF. In nucleotides, the CDR3 is TGTGCCAGCAGCTTAGGTCCCAGTAACAATGAGCAGTTCTTC.

The rearrangement joins TRBV24-1 to TRBJ2-2, with 13 bases matching TRBD2. The CDR3 covers 17 residues. Trimming removed 3 bases from V and 7 bases from J; junction bases left unmatched: 7. Germline CDR1 is KGHDR and CDR2 is SFDVKD. CDR3 sequence (DNA): TGTGCCACCAGTGATCTTCCGGGACTAGCGGGATTCGGGGAGCTGTTTTTT. It encodes CATSDLPGLAGFGELFF.

This chain links TRBV6-5 with TRBJ2-1; the D gene is possibly TRBD2 (7 bases). Trimming removed 0 bases at V and 7 bases at J, with 13 bases between. The germline CDR1 and CDR2 sequences are MNHEY and SVGAGI. CDR3 length equals 15 residues. The CDR3 sequence is CASSYSAGAGNEQFF. The CDR3, as DNA: TGTGCCAGCAGTTACTCGGCGGGGGCGGGGAATGAGCAGTTCTTC.

This clonotype occurred many times. V and J are TRBV12-3 or TRBV12-4 and TRBJ1-1; TRBD1 is a possible D gene (5 bases). The CDR3 spans 14 residues. With 3 bases removed from V and 7 bases from J, the gap between germline ends came to 15 bases. The CDR3 DNA reads as TGTGCCAGCAGTTTCGGCGGGGGTTCGCTTGAAGCTTTCTTT. Residues: CASSFGGGSLEAFF.

The chain couples TRBV7-6 to TRBJ2-7; 13 bases agree with TRBD2. Germline CDR1 is SGHVS and CDR2 is FNYEAQ. J was trimmed by 4 bases and V by 3 bases; bases with no gene match: 3. This CDR3 comprises 15 residues. As DNA, the CDR3 is TGTGCCAGCAGCTTCGGGACTAGCGGGGCGTACGAGCAGTACTTC. It specifies CASSFGTSGAYEQYF.

CDR3 sequence reads: CASTPRGPQETQYF. The CDR3 region has the DNA TGTGCCAGCACCCCCAGGGGCCCACAAGAGACCCAGTACTTC. The genes are TRBV6-2 or TRBV6-3 and TRBJ2-5, with D maybe TRBD1 (6 bases). Deletions cut 7 bases from V and 2 bases from J, with 14 bases between. The CDR3 sequence is 14 residues long. Germline lookup yields CDR1 MNHEY and CDR2 SVGEGT.

This rearrangement joins TRBV5-1 to TRBJ1-1; maybe TRBD1 (5 bases). V was trimmed by 0 bases and J by 5 bases, leaving 14 bases between them. The CDR3 has 15 amino acids. Germline CDR1 is SGHRS and CDR2 is YFSETQ. CDR3 amino acids: CASSLDGGVVTEAFF. In DNA, the CDR3 is TGCGCCAGCAGCTTGGACGGGGGGGTGGTTACTGAAGCTTTCTTT.

This clonotype was observed at least ten times. An end of the junction differs from the germline gene, which may be a read error. This sequence joins TRBV5-1 and TRBJ2-1, with D unclear. There are 13 residues in the CDR3. Germline loops: CDR1 SGHRS, CDR2 YFSETQ. CDR3 sequence: CASSLGLGNEQFF. In nucleotides, the CDR3 is TGTGCCAGCAGCTTAGGATTGGGAAATGAGCAGTTCTTC.

This clonotype has a count of ten or more. The chain combines TRBV6-1 with TRBJ2-2, with unresolved D. The CDR3 sequence is 14 residues long. Germline CDR1 MNHNS, CDR2 SASEGT. The V and J ends lost 7 bases and 1 base respectively, with 10 bases between them. The CDR3 is CASIPTLNTGELFF. The CDR3 region has the DNA TGTGCCAGCATCCCGACTCTGAACACCGGGGAGCTGTTTTTT.

The sample holds a few counts of this clonotype. The chain couples TRBV12-3 or TRBV12-4 to TRBJ2-5, with D perhaps TRBD2 (7 bases). The CDR3 length is 13 residues. Trimming shortened V by 6 bases and J by 5 bases, and 13 bases separated the two germline ends. CDR3 nucleotides: TGTGCCAGCAGGTTGGGGGGGCTGGAGACCCAGTACTTC. The encoded protein is CASRLGGLETQYF.

In this sample, this clonotype turned up a few times. The chain carries TRBV29-1 and TRBJ2-1; 7 positions match TRBD2. Germline-derived CDR1 and CDR2 are SQVTM and ANQGSEA. The V and J ends lost 8 bases and 9 bases, in that order; junction bases with no gene match: 7. The CDR3 sequence is 11 residues long. The CDR3 bases are TGCAGCTCAACTAGCGTGGGTGAGCAGTTCTTC. This gives the protein CSSTSVGEQFF.

The chain employs TRBV7-2 and TRBJ2-3; D remains ambiguous. The CDR3 loop spans 14 amino acids. Germline CDR1 is SGHTA and CDR2 is FQGNSA. Trimming took off 0 bases at V and 10 bases at J, with 14 bases between the two ends. The CDR3, as DNA: TGTGCCAGCAGCTTAGCGCGTGACCAGGTGTCGCAGTATTTT. This codes for CASSLARDQVSQYF.

This clonotype was counted a few times. The chain recombines TRBV4-2 with TRBJ2-1; D may be TRBD2 (5 bases). The CDR3 totals 15 residues. Germline V gene data show CDR1 as LGHNA and CDR2 as YNFKEQ. V shed 1 base and J shed 4 bases, with 11 bases lying between them. CDR3 protein: CASSQGRQSYNEQFF. DNA for the CDR3: TGTGCCAGCAGCCAAGGGAGGCAATCTTACAATGAGCAGTTCTTC.

This chain joins TRBV3-1 and TRBJ1-3, with unresolved D. With 8 bases removed from V and 0 bases from J, the gap between germline ends came to 26 bases. Germline loops: CDR1 LGHDT, CDR2 YNNKEL (reference sequence). The CDR3 spans 19 residues. CDR3 DNA: TGTGCCAGCTGTTTACTCCGCCGCCCACAGCTCCTCTCTGGAAACACCATATATTTT. As protein: CASCLLRRPQLLSGNTIYF.

There are a few counts of this clonotype. The V call is TRBV6-2 or TRBV6-3, the J call TRBJ2-7, with D maybe TRBD1 (6 bases). CDR3 size: 15 residues. V was trimmed by 6 bases and J by 3 bases, leaving 18 bases between them. Looked up from germline, CDR1 is MNHEY and CDR2 is SVGEGT. Here the CDR3 DNA reads TGTGCCAGCAGGTCCTCAGGGGAAGGGGGCTACGAGCAGTACTTC. It is translated as CASRSSGEGGYEQYF.

Many counts were recorded for this clonotype. This sequence joins TRBV28 and TRBJ2-2; D is uncertain. This CDR3 region has 13 residues. Germline V lookup: CDR1 MDHEN, CDR2 SYDVKM. V was cut by 9 bases and J by 5 bases, with 13 bases left in between. CDR3 DNA: TGTGCCAGTAGATTTGAGGTGACCGGGGAGCTGTTTTTT. It is translated as CASRFEVTGELFF.

This clonotype was picked up a small number of times. The chain carries TRBV7-2 and TRBJ2-5; 7 bases match TRBD2. V was clipped by 6 bases and J by 4 bases; unmatched bases: 8. Germline-derived CDR1 and CDR2 are SGHTA and FQGNSA. This CDR3 is built from 14 residues. CDR3 region: CASSFLAAGETQYF. CDR3 sequence (DNA): TGTGCCAGCAGTTTTCTAGCGGCCGGAGAGACCCAGTACTTC.